A single TCR beta chain is shown here with its context. V was clipped by 0 bases and J by 5 bases, with 7 bases between them. The germline V gene has CDR1 KGHSH and CDR2 LQKENI. CDR3 length equals 13 residues. This sample stems from a study of Ad26.COV2.S vaccination and SARS-CoV-2 variants. Study-level information: Donor participated within the Ad26.COV2.S arm of the COV1001 trial. Intramuscular Ad26.COV2.S doses were given once or twice, 56 days apart.

Sample treatment: 15 to 20 received Ad26.COV2.S at low or high dose, single or two shots; about five received placebo; per-sample allocation not given. Samples were taken on day 63 after the first vaccine or placebo injection. Aged 18-55 years, donor was enrolled in Boston in the early 2020s. Assay: immunoSEQ multiplex PCR; the TCRdb copy retains only in-frame clones and omits some. The repertoire holds under 600,000 clones, about nine tenths seen once, with around 1.6% in the top ten. This rearrangement joins TRBV18 to TRBJ1-2; D remains ambiguous. This clonotype originated in a person aged 18-65 years who received the Ad26.COV2.S COVID-19 vaccine or a placebo. The sequences come from peripheral blood, collected in a trial of Ad26.COV2.S vaccine versus placebo. CDR3 DNA sequence: TGTGCCAGCTCACCACCCAACGTTTATGGCTACACCTTC. It specifies CASSPPNVYGYTF.